This TCR beta chain was captured in a study of spatial heterogeneity in lung cancer. Study at large: Sequencing consistently turned up more beta-chain sequences than alpha-chain sequences. Raw reads contained each unique TCR and UMI combination more than ten times on average.

There are a few counts of this clonotype. TCRdb analysed the 5' RACE reads with MiXCR anew, one entry per CDR3 protein. The sample carries about 82,000 distinct CDR3 sequences, 10% to 15% recorded once. This CDR3 contains 15 residues. Germline V gives CDR1 LNHDA, CDR2 SQIVND (reference sequence). The V and J ends lost 6 bases and 0 bases respectively, with 13 bases between them. Documented time point: sample taken at primary tumor resection. Sequencing of whole RNA from tumor, nontumor lung or frozen PBMC involved no sorting. Sequenced here: PBMCs, sampled at surgery. This receptor was identified in a male donor with early-stage non-small cell lung cancer. The chain has TRBV19 and TRBJ2-3, with a weak D call TRBD1 (5 bases). CDR3 loop: CASRKQAKSTDTQYF. The DNA of the CDR3 is TGTGCCAGTAGAAAACAGGCCAAGAGCACAGATACGCAGTATTTT.